Listed here are 3 T cell receptor beta chains from one sample, sequenced in a study of blood T cells in healthy people across ages. PCR was performed a second time for about 7 to 11 cycles using a sample-barcoded 5' primer and a J-beta primer mix. TCRdb re-called the 5' RACE reads with MiXCR, one entry per CDR3 protein. This sample carries 380,000 or so distinct CDR3 sequences, about 55% of them seen once, and the ten largest clones take 45% to 55%. The specimen was blood. These receptors were obtained from a man in his 60s in good health.

The chain recombines TRBV7-2 with TRBJ2-7; D may be TRBD1 (6 bases). The CDR3 runs 15 residues. V lost 5 bases, J lost 0 bases, and 14 bases lay in between. Germline CDR1 reads SGHTA; CDR2 reads FQGNSA. The CDR3 nucleotides read TGTGCCAGCAGCGCCACCGGGACACACTCCTACGAGCAGTACTTC. It codes for CASSATGTHSYEQYF.

The chain employs TRBV11-2 and TRBJ2-5; D possibly corresponds to TRBD1 (5 bases). The CDR3 is 14 amino acids. Germline V gene sequence: CDR1 SGHAT, CDR2 FQNNGV. V dropped 0 bases and J dropped 0 bases, with 5 bases sitting between them. The CDR3 region is CASSLDRDQETQYF. Here the CDR3 DNA reads TGTGCCAGCAGCTTAGACAGGGACCAAGAGACCCAGTACTTC.

This clonotype came up once. This chain uses TRBV20-1 with TRBJ2-3; TRBD2 matches at 7 bases. This CDR3 has 15 amino acids. Germline V gene lookup returns CDR1 DFQATT and CDR2 SNEGSKA (reference sequence). After removal of 6 bases from V and 5 bases from J, the junction contained 14 bases not matched to a gene. The CDR3, as DNA: TGCAGTGCCCTTGGGGGGAGGGCCCGGGGAGATACGCAGTATTTT. It codes for CSALGGRARGDTQYF.